The 15 T cell receptor beta chains listed next were all sequenced from one sample in a study of blood T cell repertoires in COVID-19. Repertoires were generated with immunoSEQ multiplex PCR, while TCRdb's copy carries only in-frame clones and drops some. The table records fewer than 200,000 clones, roughly 80% of them present only once. The sequencing input was PBMCs or T cells enriched from blood (not recorded which). The receptors stem from a woman aged 45 to 65 who had recovered from COVID-19.

The rearrangement links TRBV29-1 to TRBJ1-2, with TRBD1 matching 11 bases. The CDR3 is 13 amino acids. Trimming took 7 bases from V and 8 from J; bases not matched to a gene: 9. The germline V gene has CDR1 SQVTM and CDR2 ANQGSEA. The CDR3 region has the DNA TGCAGCGCTGATGTCCGGACAGGGGGCGGCTACACCTTC. Protein: CSADVRTGGGYTF.

The chain has TRBV2 and TRBJ2-5, with a weak D call TRBD2 (6 bases). The CDR3 sequence is 14 residues long. Germline lookup yields CDR1 SNHLY and CDR2 FYNNEI. V lost 7 bases, J lost 5 bases, and 17 bases lay in between. The CDR3 protein is CASIRGNSQETQYF. The CDR3 coding sequence is TGTGCCAGCATCCGGGGGAATTCTCAGGAGACCCAGTACTTC.

This clone came up a few times. The gene calls are TRBV6-1 and TRBJ1-1, with 10 nucleotides matching TRBD1. V dropped 3 bases and J dropped 4; count of bases not matched to a gene: 5. Per the germline V gene, CDR1 is MNHNS and CDR2 is SASEGT. The CDR3 length is 15 residues. Here the CDR3 reads CASSDGRTGGTEAFF. The CDR3 region has the DNA TGTGCCAGCAGTGACGGTCGGACAGGGGGCACTGAAGCTTTCTTT.

The J gene is TRBJ1-3, the V gene TRBV4-1; D gene uncertain. V was cut by 0 bases and J by 0 bases, with 15 bases left in between. The germline V gene encodes CDR1 MGHRA and CDR2 YSYEKL. The length of the CDR3 is 18 residues. The CDR3 DNA follows: TGCGCCAGCAGCCAAGATTTTATCAAGAGAATCTCTGGAAACACCATATATTTT. Translating gives CASSQDFIKRISGNTIYF.

The rearrangement links TRBV30 to TRBJ2-3; 11 bases are a match to TRBD1. The ends lost 1 base at V and 5 bases at J; junction bases unmatched: 5. This CDR3 comprises 15 residues. Germline CDR1 reads GTSNPN; CDR2 reads SVGIG (reference sequence). In DNA, the CDR3 is TGTGCCTGGAGTGGGACAGGGGGCAGGGGAGATACGCAGTATTTT. It specifies CAWSGTGGRGDTQYF. Drawing the rest from reference TRBV30 and TRBJ2-3, the complete variable domain is SQTIHQWPATLVQPVGSPLSLECTVEGTSNPNLYWYRQAAGRGLQLLFYSVGIGQISSEVPQNLSASRPQDRQFILSSKKLLLSDSGFYLCAWSGTGGRGDTQYFGPGTRLTVL.

CDR3 region: CASSPWGGGETQYF. DNA for the CDR3: TGTGCCAGCAGCCCGTGGGGGGGCGGTGAGACCCAGTACTTC. The chain joins TRBV13 to TRBJ2-5; possible D gene TRBD2, 7 bases. V was shortened by 5 bases and J by 5 bases, with 15 bases between the two germline ends. This CDR3 has 14 amino acids. Germline lookup yields CDR1 PRHDT and CDR2 FYEKMQ (reference sequence).

This chain joins TRBV30 and TRBJ1-2; TRBD1 might be the D (5 bases). Germline V CDR1 and CDR2: GTSNPN, SVGIG (reference sequence). Trimming shortened V by 3 bases and J by 7 bases, and 15 bases separated the two germline ends. This CDR3 spans 13 amino acids. Here the CDR3 reads CAWRGRETGGYTF. In DNA form, the CDR3 reads TGTGCCTGGAGGGGCAGGGAAACCGGTGGCTACACCTTC.

This chain joins TRBV24-1 and TRBJ2-2; D perhaps matches TRBD2 (6 bases). V was trimmed by 9 bases and J by 7 bases, leaving 11 bases between them. This CDR3 contains 12 residues. Germline CDR1 and CDR2: KGHDR and SFDVKD. CDR3 sequence reads: CATGGKGGELFF. In nucleotides, the CDR3 is TGTGCCACCGGCGGGAAGGGCGGGGAGCTGTTTTTT.

This clone was detected only once. The CDR3 bases are TGCGCCAGCAGCTTGGATCCCCTAGGCTCTAGCACAGATACGCAGTATTTT. Translated, it gives CASSLDPLGSSTDTQYF. V gene TRBV5-1 combines with J gene TRBJ2-3; no clear D. This CDR3 has 17 residues. Germline V gene data show CDR1 as SGHRS and CDR2 as YFSETQ. V was cut by 0 bases and J by 0 bases, with 14 bases left in between.

The V and J genes are TRBV19 and TRBJ1-1; TRBD1 might be the D (6 bases). The germline CDR1 and CDR2 sequences are LNHDA and SQIVND (reference sequence). The V and J ends lost 6 bases and 3 bases respectively, with 14 bases between them. This CDR3 is 14 amino acids long. The DNA for the CDR3 is TGTGCCAGTAGCCCCAGGGGAGAACACACTGAAGCTTTCTTT. This translates into CASSPRGEHTEAFF. Based on the CDR3 plus reference TRBV19 and TRBJ1-1, the full variable domain is DGGITQSPKYLFRKEGQNVTLSCEQNLNHDAMYWYRQDPGQGLRLIYYSQIVNDFQKGDIAEGYSVSREKKESFPLTVTSAQKNPTAFYLCASSPRGEHTEAFFGQGTRLTVV.

The chain links TRBV27 to TRBJ2-3; 7 positions agree with TRBD1. CDR3 length: 16 residues. The V gene's germline CDR1 is MNHEY and CDR2 SMNVEV (reference sequence). Trimming took 6 bases from V and 4 from J; bases not matched to a gene: 13. Here the CDR3 reads CASSPGQVPSADTQYF. The CDR3 DNA reads as TGTGCCAGCAGCCCCGGACAGGTGCCTTCCGCAGATACGCAGTATTTT.

The genes are TRBV5-6 and TRBJ2-1, with D unclear. CDR3 length: 15 residues. Germline V lookup: CDR1 SGHDT, CDR2 YYEEEE. V was pared by 1 base and J by 5 bases, with 13 bases between. CDR3 coding DNA: TGTGCCAGCAGCTTGTTCGAGCTCTTAAACAATGAGCAGTTCTTC. Its translation is CASSLFELLNNEQFF.

This clone was recorded once. The chain links TRBV28 to TRBJ2-6, with 12 bases lining up with TRBD1. The germline gives CDR1 MDHEN, CDR2 SYDVKM. V shed 3 bases and J 2 bases; nucleotides not matched to a gene: 5. This CDR3 contains 18 residues. Here the CDR3 reads CASSFGDRGQTGANVLTF. CDR3 coding DNA: TGTGCCAGCAGTTTTGGGGACAGGGGGCAAACTGGGGCCAACGTCCTGACTTTC.

The chain uses TRBV19 and TRBJ1-4; D not certain. Germline V gene lookup returns CDR1 LNHDA and CDR2 SQIVND (reference sequence). V lost 3 bases and J lost 0, with 14 bases in between. The CDR3 has 17 amino acids. The CDR3 region is CASSIAAVPATNEKLFF. CDR3 in DNA: TGTGCCAGTAGTATCGCCGCAGTCCCTGCAACTAATGAAAAACTGTTTTTT.

This chain connects TRBV29-1 to TRBJ1-4, with TRBD1 matching 11 bases. This CDR3 is built from 15 residues. CDR1 is SQVTM and CDR2 is ANQGSEA in the germline V gene. V was clipped by 7 bases and J by 0 bases; unmatched bases: 4. CDR3 protein: CSAGDRGTTNEKLFF. The CDR3 DNA is TGCAGCGCTGGGGACAGGGGGACAACTAATGAAAAACTGTTTTTT.